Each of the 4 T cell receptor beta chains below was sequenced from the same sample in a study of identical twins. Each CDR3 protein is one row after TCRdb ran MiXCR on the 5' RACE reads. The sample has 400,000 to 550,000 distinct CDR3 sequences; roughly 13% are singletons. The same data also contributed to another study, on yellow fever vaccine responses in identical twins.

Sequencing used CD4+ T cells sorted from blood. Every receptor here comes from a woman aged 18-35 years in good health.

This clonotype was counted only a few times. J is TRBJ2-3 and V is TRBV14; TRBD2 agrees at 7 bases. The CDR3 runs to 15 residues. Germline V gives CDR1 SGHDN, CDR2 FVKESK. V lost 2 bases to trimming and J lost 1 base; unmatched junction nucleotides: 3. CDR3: CASSQWAGGTDTQYF. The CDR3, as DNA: TGTGCCAGCAGCCAATGGGCGGGGGGCACAGATACGCAGTATTTT.

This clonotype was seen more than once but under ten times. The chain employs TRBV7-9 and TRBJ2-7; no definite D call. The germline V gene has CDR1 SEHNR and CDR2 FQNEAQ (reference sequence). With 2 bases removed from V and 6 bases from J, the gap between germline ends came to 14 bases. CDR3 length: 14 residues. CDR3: CASSLPKAKGEQYF. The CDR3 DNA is TGTGCCAGCAGCTTACCCAAGGCCAAGGGCGAGCAGTACTTC.

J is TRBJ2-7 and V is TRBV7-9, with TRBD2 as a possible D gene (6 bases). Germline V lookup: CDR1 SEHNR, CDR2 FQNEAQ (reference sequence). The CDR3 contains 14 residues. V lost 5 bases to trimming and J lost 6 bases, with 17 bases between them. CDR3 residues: CASSVNEGAGEQYF. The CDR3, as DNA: TGTGCCAGCAGCGTAAACGAGGGAGCGGGCGAGCAGTACTTC.

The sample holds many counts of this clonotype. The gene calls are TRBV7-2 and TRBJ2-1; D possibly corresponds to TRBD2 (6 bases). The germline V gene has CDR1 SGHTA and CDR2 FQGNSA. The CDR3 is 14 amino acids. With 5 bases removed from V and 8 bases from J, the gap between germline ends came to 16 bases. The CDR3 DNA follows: TGTGCCAGCAGCGGAGGGGCCTACCTCGATGAGCAGTTCTTC. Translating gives CASSGGAYLDEQFF. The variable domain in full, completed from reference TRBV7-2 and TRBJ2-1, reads GAGVSQSPSNKVTEKGKDVELRCDPISGHTALYWYRQSLGQGLEFLIYFQGNSAPDKSGLPSDRFSAERTGGSVSTLTIQRTQQEDSAVYLCASSGGAYLDEQFFGPGTRLTVL.